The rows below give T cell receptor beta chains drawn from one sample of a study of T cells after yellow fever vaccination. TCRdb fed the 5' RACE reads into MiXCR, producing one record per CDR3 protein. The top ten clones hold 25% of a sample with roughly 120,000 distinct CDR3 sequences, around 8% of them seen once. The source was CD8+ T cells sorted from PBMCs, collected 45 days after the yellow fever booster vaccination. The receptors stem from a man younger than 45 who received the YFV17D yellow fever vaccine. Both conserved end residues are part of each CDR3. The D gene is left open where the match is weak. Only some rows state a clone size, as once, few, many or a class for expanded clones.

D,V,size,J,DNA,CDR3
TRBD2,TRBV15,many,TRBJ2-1,TGTGCCACCAGCAGAGCGCGGGAGCCAAACAATGAGCAGTTCTTC,CATSRAREPNNEQFF
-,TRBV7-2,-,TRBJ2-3,TGTGCCAGCAGCATAGACAGGAGGTTCACAGATACGCAGTATTTT,CASSIDRRFTDTQYF
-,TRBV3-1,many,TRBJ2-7,TGTGCCAGCAGCCACCCAACCCGGGACAACTCCTACGAGCAGTACTTC,CASSHPTRDNSYEQYF
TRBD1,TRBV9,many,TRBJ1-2,TGTGCCAGCAGCGCCGGGACAGGTTCTAACTATGGCTACACCTTC,CASSAGTGSNYGYTF
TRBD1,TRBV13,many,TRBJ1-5,TGTGCCAGCAGTCACAGGGCCGGACAGGGGGGCTTTGCGCCCCAGCATTTT,CASSHRAGQGGFAPQHF
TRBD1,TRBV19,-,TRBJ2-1,TGTGCCAGTAGTATAGGGACAGGACGACATGAGCAGTTCTTC,CASSIGTGRHEQFF
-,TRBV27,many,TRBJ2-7,TGTGCCAGCAGTCTAGGGGACCGAGTCTCCTACGAGCAGTACTTC,CASSLGDRVSYEQYF
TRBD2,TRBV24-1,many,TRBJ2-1,TGTGCCACCAGTGAGCACCGGCTAGCGGGAGTCTCCTACAATGAGCAGTTCTTC,CATSEHRLAGVSYNEQFF
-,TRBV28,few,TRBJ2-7,TGTGCCAGCAGTCTACCCATGGGCCTCGCCTACGAGCAGTACTTC,CASSLPMGLAYEQYF
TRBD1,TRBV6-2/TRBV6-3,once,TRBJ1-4,TGTGCCGGCAGTTATCCGGGACAGAATGAAAAACTGTTTTTT,CAGSYPGQNEKLFF
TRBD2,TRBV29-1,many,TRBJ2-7,TGCAGCGTTACTAGCGGGAGAGAGCAGTACTTC,CSVTSGREQYF
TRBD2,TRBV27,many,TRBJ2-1,TGTGCCAGTGCACTAGCGAATAGGAATGAGCAGTTCTTC,CASALANRNEQFF
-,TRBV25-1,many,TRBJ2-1,TGTGCCAGCAGTGAATATAGTAAGGATGAGCAGTTCTTC,CASSEYSKDEQFF
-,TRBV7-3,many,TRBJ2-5,TGTGCCAGCAGCCCAGGACAGGGAGGGCAAGAGACCCAGTACTTC,CASSPGQGGQETQYF
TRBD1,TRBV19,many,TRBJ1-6,TGTGCCAGTAGTCCTCTACAGGGGTCCTATAATTCACCCCTCCACTTT,CASSPLQGSYNSPLHF
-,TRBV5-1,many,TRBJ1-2,TGCGCCAGCAGCTTGGAAACAGCTAACTATGGCTACACCTTC,CASSLETANYGYTF
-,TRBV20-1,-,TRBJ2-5,TGCAGTGCTTCAACTTGGGGGGCCCGAGAGACCCAGTACTTC,CSASTWGARETQYF
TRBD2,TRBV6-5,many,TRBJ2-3,TGTGCCAGCTGGGAGGGGCCAGATACGCAGTATTTT,CASWEGPDTQYF
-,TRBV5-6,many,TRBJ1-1,TGTGCCAGCAGCTTGAGACAGTATGGGAGCACTGAAGCTTTCTTT,CASSLRQYGSTEAFF
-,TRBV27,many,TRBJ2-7,TGTGCCAGCAGTTGGGATACCGAGGGCAGCGAGCAGTACTTC,CASSWDTEGSEQYF
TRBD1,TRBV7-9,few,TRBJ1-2,TGTGCCAGCAGCGCCCCGGGACAGAAATATAACAACTATGGCTACACCTTC,CASSAPGQKYNNYGYTF
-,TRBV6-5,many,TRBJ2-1,TGTGCCAGCAGAGCCTACACGAGCATTGAGCAGTTCTTC,CASRAYTSIEQFF
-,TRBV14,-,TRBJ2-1,TGTGCCAGCAGCCTAGGCGGTCTCGATGAGCAGTTCTTC,CASSLGGLDEQFF
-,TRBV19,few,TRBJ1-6,TGTGCCAGTAGTATATTGAAGAGGTCAGAAGGATCACCCCTCCACTTT,CASSILKRSEGSPLHF
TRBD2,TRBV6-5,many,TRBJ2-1,TGTGCCAGCAGTTACGGGACTAGAGGCCCTCGATACAATGAGCAGTTCTTC,CASSYGTRGPRYNEQFF
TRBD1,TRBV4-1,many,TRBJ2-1,TGCGCCAGCAGCCCCGGACAGGGACCCAATGAGCAGTTCTTC,CASSPGQGPNEQFF
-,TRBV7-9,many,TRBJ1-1,TGTGCCAGCACCATCGCCGTATTCATGAACACTGAAGCTTTCTTT,CASTIAVFMNTEAFF
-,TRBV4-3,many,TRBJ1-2,TGCGCCAGCAGCCAAGATCTAGGTGCTACAACCTATGGCTACACCTTC,CASSQDLGATTYGYTF
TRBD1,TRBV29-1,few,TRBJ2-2,TGCAGCGTTGCCCCTAGACAGGGGGCTGCCGGGGAGCTGTTTTTT,CSVAPRQGAAGELFF
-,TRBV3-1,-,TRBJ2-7,TGTGCCAGCAGCCAAGATTCAGGGATTAATCAGTACTTC,CASSQDSGINQYF
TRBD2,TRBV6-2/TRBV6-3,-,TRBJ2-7,TGTGCCAGCAGTCCACTTGCGGGAGGGCCGCAAGGTAGCTCCTACGAGCAGTACTTC,CASSPLAGGPQGSSYEQYF
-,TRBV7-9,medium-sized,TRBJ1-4,TGTGCCAGCAGCAGATCACGAGAACTGTTTTTT,CASSRSRELFF
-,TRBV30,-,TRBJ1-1,TGTGCCTGGAGTGAAGGGACATCAATGAACACTGAAGCTTTCTTT,CAWSEGTSMNTEAFF
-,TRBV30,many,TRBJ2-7,TGTGCCTGGAGCGAAGGGAGCTCCTACGAGCAGTACTTC,CAWSEGSSYEQYF
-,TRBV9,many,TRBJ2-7,TGTGCCAGCAGCGAAGGTGGGCAGATCTACGAGCAGTACTTC,CASSEGGQIYEQYF
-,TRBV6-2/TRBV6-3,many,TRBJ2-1,TGTGCCAGCAGTTACGGGACATTTGAGCAGTTCTTC,CASSYGTFEQFF
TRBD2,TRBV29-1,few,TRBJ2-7,TGCAGCGTTTTGGGGGGACTAAAGTCCTACGAGCAGTACTTC,CSVLGGLKSYEQYF
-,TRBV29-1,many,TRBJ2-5,TGCAGCGTTGACGCGGGGCCGAAGGAGACCCAGTACTTC,CSVDAGPKETQYF
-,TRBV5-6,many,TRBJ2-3,TGTGCCAGCAGCTCCGGAGATACGCAGTATTTT,CASSSGDTQYF
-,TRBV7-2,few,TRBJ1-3,TGTGCCAGCAGCTCCGGGGACGGGGTTGCTTGGGGCACCATATATTTT,CASSSGDGVAWGTIYF
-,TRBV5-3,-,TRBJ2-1,TGTGCCATGAGCCCCGTGGGCGGGTCAGGAAGGAATGAGCAGTTCTTC,CAMSPVGGSGRNEQFF
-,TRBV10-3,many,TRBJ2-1,TGTGCCATCTGGCTGGGGAACGGGAGCTACAATGAGCAGTTCTTC,CAIWLGNGSYNEQFF
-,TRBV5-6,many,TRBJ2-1,TGTGCCAGCAGCTTGGGGGCTTCCCCCCGAAATGAGCAGTTCTTC,CASSLGASPRNEQFF
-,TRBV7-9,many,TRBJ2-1,TGTGCCAGCAGCCCCGGCCCGACACTGGCCCAGTTCTTC,CASSPGPTLAQFF
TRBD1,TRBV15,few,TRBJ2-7,TGTGCCACCGGGGCCCGAGGGTCAGGGGGCTACGAGCAGTACTTC,CATGARGSGGYEQYF
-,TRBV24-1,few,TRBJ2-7,TGTGCCACCAGTGACTGGGACAACCACGAGCAGTACTTC,CATSDWDNHEQYF
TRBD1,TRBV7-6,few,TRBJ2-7,TGTGCCAGCAGCGCCGACAGGGGTGAAGAGCAGTACTTC,CASSADRGEEQYF
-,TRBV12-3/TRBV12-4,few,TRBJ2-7,TGTGCCAGCAGCCCACCGTCGGTGGCTAGCTACGAGCAGTACTTC,CASSPPSVASYEQYF
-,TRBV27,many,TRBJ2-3,TGTGCCAGCAGTTTATCTCCCTCTCGAGATACGCAGTATTTT,CASSLSPSRDTQYF
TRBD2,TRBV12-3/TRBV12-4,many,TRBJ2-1,TGTGCCAGCAGGGTCCTAGCGGGAGGGTTCAATGAGCAGTTCTTC,CASRVLAGGFNEQFF
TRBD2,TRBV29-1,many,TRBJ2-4,TGCAGCGTTGCCGCTACGGGAGGTGATAAAAACATTCAGTACTTC,CSVAATGGDKNIQYF
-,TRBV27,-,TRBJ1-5,TGTGCCAGCAGTGGGGCCTCAGCGATGAAGCCCCAGCATTTT,CASSGASAMKPQHF
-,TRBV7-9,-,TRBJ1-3,TGTGCCGCGCTGGATGGGGGGGGCAAAAGAAACACCATATATTTT,CAALDGGGKRNTIYF
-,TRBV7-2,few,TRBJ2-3,TGTGCCAGCACCCCCAGGGAGGATACGCAGTATTTT,CASTPREDTQYF
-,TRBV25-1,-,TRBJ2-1,TGTGCCAGCAGTGGAGGGTATTCATGGAATGAGCAGTTCTTC,CASSGGYSWNEQFF
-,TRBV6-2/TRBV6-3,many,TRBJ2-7,TGTGCCAGCAGTTACGACCCTGGGTCCTACGAGCAGTACTTC,CASSYDPGSYEQYF
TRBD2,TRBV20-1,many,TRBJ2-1,TGCAGTGCTAGACCTAGCGGGGGGGCGCGGGGCGAGCAGTTCTTC,CSARPSGGARGEQFF
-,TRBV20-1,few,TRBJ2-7,TGCAGTGCTACAGGGGTCGAGCAGTACTTC,CSATGVEQYF
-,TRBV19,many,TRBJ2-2,TGTGCCAGTAGTATCTTGGCGAGCGGGTCCGGGGAGCTGTTTTTT,CASSILASGSGELFF
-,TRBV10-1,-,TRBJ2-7,TGCGCCAGCAGTGAGTCCGGGGGCGGTAGCGAGCAGTACTTC,CASSESGGGSEQYF